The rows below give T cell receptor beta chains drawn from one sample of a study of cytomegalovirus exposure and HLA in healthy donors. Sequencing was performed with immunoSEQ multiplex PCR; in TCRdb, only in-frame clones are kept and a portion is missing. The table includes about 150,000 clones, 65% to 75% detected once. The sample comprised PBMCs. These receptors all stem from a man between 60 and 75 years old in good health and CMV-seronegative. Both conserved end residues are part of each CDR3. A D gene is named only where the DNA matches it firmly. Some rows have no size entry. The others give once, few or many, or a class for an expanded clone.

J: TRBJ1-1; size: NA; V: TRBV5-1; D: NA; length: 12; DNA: TGCGCCAGCAGCTTTCAGGATAATGAAGCTTTCTTT; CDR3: CASSFQDNEAFF
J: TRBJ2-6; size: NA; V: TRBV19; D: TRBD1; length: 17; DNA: TGTGCCAGTTCCCGGACAGGGGATATGGCTGGGGCCAACGTCCTGACTTTC; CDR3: CASSRTGDMAGANVLTF
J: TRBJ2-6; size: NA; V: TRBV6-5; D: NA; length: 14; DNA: TGTGCCAGCAGACAGAGCTCTGGGGCCAACGTCCTGACTTTC; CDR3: CASRQSSGANVLTF
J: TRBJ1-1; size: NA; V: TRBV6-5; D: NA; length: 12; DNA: TGTGCCAGCAGTCCCCTCGCGGGGGTGGCTTTCTTT; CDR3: CASSPLAGVAFF
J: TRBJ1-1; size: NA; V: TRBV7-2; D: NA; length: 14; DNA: TGTGCCAGCAGCTTCCAGGGTGGGGACACTGAAGCTTTCTTT; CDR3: CASSFQGGDTEAFF
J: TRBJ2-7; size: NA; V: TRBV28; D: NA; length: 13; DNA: TGTGCCAGCAGTTTGCCAGGGACCTACGAGCAGTACTTC; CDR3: CASSLPGTYEQYF
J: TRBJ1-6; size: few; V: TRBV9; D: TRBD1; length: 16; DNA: TGTGCCAGCAGCGTGCACACAGGGGGCTTTAATTCACCCCTCCACTTT; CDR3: CASSVHTGGFNSPLHF
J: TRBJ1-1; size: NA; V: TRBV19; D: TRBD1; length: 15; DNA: TGTGCCAGTAGTGGGGACCCCAGGGGGCTAGAAGTGGCTTTCTTT; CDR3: CASSGDPRGLEVAFF
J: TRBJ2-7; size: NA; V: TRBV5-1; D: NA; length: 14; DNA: TGCGCCAGCAGCCCCCCGGGGAGGATCTACGAGCAGTACTTC; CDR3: CASSPPGRIYEQYF
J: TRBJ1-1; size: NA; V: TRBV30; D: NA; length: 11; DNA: TGTGCCTGGGGAGGTAGGACTGAAGCTTTCTTT; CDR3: CAWGGRTEAFF
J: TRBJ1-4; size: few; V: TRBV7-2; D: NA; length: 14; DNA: TGTGCCAGCAGCTTAGCGGGCCCCGGAGAAAAACTGTTTTTT; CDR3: CASSLAGPGEKLFF
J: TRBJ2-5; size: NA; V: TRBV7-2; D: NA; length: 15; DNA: TGTGCCAGCAGCTTAGTACTAGACCCTCAAGAGACCCAGTACTTC; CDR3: CASSLVLDPQETQYF
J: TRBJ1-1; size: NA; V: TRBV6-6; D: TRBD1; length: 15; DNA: TGTGCCAGCATACTACGGACAGGTCTGAACACTGAAGCTTTCTTT; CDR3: CASILRTGLNTEAFF
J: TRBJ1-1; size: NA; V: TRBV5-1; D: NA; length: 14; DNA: TGCGCCAGCAGCTGGGCAGACACCCGGCCTGAAGCTTTCTTT; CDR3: CASSWADTRPEAFF
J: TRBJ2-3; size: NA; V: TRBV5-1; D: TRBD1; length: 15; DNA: TGCGCCAGCAGCCAGGGACAGGGGTTCGTGGATACGCAGTATTTT; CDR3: CASSQGQGFVDTQYF
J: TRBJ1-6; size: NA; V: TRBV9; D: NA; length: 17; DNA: TGTGCCAGCAGCGGCCCCGGGACTCATCGGGGGAATTCACCCCTCCACTTT; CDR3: CASSGPGTHRGNSPLHF
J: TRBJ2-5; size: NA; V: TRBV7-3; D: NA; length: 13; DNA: TGTGCCAGCAGCTTTGGCGGACAAGAGACCCAGTACTTC; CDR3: CASSFGGQETQYF
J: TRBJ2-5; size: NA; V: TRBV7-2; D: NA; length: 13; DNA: TGTGCCAGCAGCGTACAGGTTTTTCAGACCCAGTACTTC; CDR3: CASSVQVFQTQYF
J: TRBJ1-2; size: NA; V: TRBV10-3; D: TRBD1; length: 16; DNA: TGTGCCACCCAAGGGACAGGGAGGGGGGGTGTTTATGGCTACACCTTC; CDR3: CATQGTGRGGVYGYTF
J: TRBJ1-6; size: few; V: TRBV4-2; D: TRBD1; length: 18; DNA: TGTGCCAGCAGCCAAGAGATGGACAGGGAGATCTATAATTCACCCCTCCACTTT; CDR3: CASSQEMDREIYNSPLHF
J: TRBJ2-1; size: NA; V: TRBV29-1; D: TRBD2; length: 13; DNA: TGCAGCGTCTTTAGCGGGAGGGGTAATGAGCAGTTCTTC; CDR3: CSVFSGRGNEQFF
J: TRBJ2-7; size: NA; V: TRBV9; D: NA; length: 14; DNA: TGTGCCAGCAGCGTAGTCGCTAGCCCCCACGAGCAGTACTTC; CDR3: CASSVVASPHEQYF
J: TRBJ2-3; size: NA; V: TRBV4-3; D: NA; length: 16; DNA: TGCGCCAGCAGCCAAGTGGCACCAGGTGATACAGATACGCAGTATTTT; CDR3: CASSQVAPGDTDTQYF
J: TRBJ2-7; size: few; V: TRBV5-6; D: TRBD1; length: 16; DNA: TGTGCCAGCAGCTCCATAAATCCGGGACAGGGGGCCTCGAGGTACTTC; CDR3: CASSSINPGQGASRYF
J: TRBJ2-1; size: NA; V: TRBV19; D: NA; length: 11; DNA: TGTGCCAGTAGTACCCGGAATGAGCAGTTCTTC; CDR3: CASSTRNEQFF
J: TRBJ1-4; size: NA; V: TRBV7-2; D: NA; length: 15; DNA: TGTGCCAGCAGCTTATCTTCCAGCGGGCTTAGGAAACTGTTTTTT; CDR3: CASSLSSSGLRKLFF
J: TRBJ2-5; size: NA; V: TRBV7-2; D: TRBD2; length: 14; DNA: TGTGCCAGCAGCTCGTCTAGCGGGCAAGAGACCCAGTACTTC; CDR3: CASSSSSGQETQYF
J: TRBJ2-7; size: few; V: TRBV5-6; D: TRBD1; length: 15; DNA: TGTGCCAGCAGCTTGGTAGACAGGGACTCCTACGAGCAGTACTTC; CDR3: CASSLVDRDSYEQYF
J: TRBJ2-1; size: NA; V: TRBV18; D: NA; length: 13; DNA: TGTGCCAGCTCACCAGCCAGGGCCGATGAGCAGTTCTTC; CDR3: CASSPARADEQFF
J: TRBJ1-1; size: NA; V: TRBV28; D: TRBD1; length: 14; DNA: TGTGCCAGCAGAACAGGGGTGGTCGGGACTGAAGCTTTCTTT; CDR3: CASRTGVVGTEAFF
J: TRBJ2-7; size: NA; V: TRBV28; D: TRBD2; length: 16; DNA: TGTGCCAGCAGTTCTGGACTAGCGGGAGTTCGATACGAGCAGTACTTC; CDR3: CASSSGLAGVRYEQYF
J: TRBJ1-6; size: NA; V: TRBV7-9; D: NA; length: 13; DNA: TGTGCCAGCAGCTTAGTAGGGGAATCACCCCTCCACTTT; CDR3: CASSLVGESPLHF
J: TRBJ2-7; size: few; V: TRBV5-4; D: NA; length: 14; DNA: TGTGCCAGCAGCATAGGGGGCCCGGGGGGGGAGCAGTACTTC; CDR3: CASSIGGPGGEQYF
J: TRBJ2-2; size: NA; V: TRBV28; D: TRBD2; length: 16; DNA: TGTGCCAGCAGTTTAACTAGCGGTGCGAACACCGGGGAGCTGTTTTTT; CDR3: CASSLTSGANTGELFF
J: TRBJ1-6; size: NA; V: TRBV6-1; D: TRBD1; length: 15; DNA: TGTGCCAGCAGTGAAGCGACAGGGGGCGGATCACCCCTCCACTTT; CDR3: CASSEATGGGSPLHF
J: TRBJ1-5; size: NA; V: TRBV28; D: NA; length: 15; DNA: TGTGCCAGCATCTCTCAGCGCGGAACGGATCAGCCCCAGCATTTT; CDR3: CASISQRGTDQPQHF